This T cell receptor beta chain emerged from a study of T cells in Graves' hyperthyroidism and ophthalmopathy. Study information: Peripheral blood was taken when the disease was first diagnosed, before any treatment began.

The V segment lost 5 bases and the J segment 0 bases; nucleotides outside the gene matches: 10. CDR1 KGHSH and CDR2 LQKENI come from the germline V gene. The CDR3 covers 19 residues. This clonotype has a handful of counts. The antigen is not known. Notes on the study in general: Ophthalmopathy cases were set apart from stable hyperthyroidism by a 13 V-J model. Ophthalmopathy was model-predicted a median approximately 6.9 months pre-onset.

RNA transcripts were the template for amplifying TCR beta CDR3 regions. Carried out on the TCR CDR3, a first-round RT-PCR used the HTBI primer set. TCRdb re-analysed the multiplex PCR reads in MiXCR, keeping a single row per CDR3 protein. The sample lists 500,000 to 650,000 distinct CDR3 sequences, around 13% seen once, with 11% to 15% in the top ten. The rearrangement joins TRBV18 to TRBJ2-4, with 13 bases matching TRBD2. The receptor's source is a woman aged 35 to 49 with Graves' hyperthyroidism. Sequenced sample: blood. CDR3 coding DNA: TGTGCCAGCTCATCGACCGGGACTAGCGGGAATCTAGCCAAAAACATTCAGTACTTC. It codes for CASSSTGTSGNLAKNIQYF.